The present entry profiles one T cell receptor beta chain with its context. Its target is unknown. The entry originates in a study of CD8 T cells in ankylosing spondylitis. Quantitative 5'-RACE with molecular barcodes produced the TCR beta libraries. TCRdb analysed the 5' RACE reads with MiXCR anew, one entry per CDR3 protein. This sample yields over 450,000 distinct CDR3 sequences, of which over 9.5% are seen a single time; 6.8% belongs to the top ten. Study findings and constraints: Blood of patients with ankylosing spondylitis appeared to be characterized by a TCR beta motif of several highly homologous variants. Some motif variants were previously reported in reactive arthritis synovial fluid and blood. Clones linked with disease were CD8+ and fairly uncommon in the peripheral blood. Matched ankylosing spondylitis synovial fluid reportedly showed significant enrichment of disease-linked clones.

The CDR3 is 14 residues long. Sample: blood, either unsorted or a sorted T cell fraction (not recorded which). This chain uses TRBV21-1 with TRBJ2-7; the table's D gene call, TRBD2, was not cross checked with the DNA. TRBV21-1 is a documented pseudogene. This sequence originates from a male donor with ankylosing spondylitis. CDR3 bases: TGTGCCAGCAGCGTGAGCGGGAGGGTCTACGAGCAGTACTTC. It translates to CASSVSGRVYEQYF.